Shown below are 5 T cell receptor beta chains from a single sample sequenced in a study of blood T cell repertoires in COVID-19. Libraries were prepared by immunoSEQ multiplex PCR; TCRdb keeps only in-frame clonotypes and omits some of them. The sample gives 160,000 or so clones, around nine tenths of which show up once; about a tenth is in the top ten. The sample was peripheral blood. Receptors originate from a woman in her sixties or seventies with COVID-19, enrolled during active disease.

The rearrangement joins TRBV30 to TRBJ1-4; D may be TRBD1 (6 bases). This CDR3 has 14 amino acids. The V and J ends lost 2 bases and 5 bases respectively, with 12 bases between them. Germline V gene lookup returns CDR1 GTSNPN and CDR2 SVGIG (reference sequence). The CDR3 protein is CAWSTGQRNEKLFF. The DNA for the CDR3 is TGTGCCTGGAGTACAGGACAGCGAAATGAAAAACTGTTTTTT.

The chain couples TRBV27 to TRBJ1-2; 9 bases agree with TRBD1. V gave up 2 bases and J gave up 6 bases; unmatched junction bases: 7. The CDR3 is made up of 15 amino acids. The germline V gene encodes CDR1 MNHEY and CDR2 SMNVEV (reference sequence). The CDR3 loop reads CASSLVLGQGHGYTF. Written as DNA, the CDR3 is TGTGCCAGCAGTTTAGTTCTGGGACAGGGCCATGGCTACACCTTC.

The genes are TRBV5-1 and TRBJ2-5, with D perhaps TRBD2 (7 bases). This CDR3 has 14 residues. V was clipped by 0 bases and J by 4 bases, with 10 bases between them. The germline CDR1 and CDR2 sequences are SGHRS and YFSETQ. The CDR3 coding sequence is TGCGCCAGCAGCTTGGCAGGGGAGGGAGAGACCCAGTACTTC. It translates to CASSLAGEGETQYF.

There are a few counts of this clone. The chain is built from TRBV28 and TRBJ1-2; tentative D call: TRBD1 (5 bases). CDR3 size: 16 residues. Trimming pared 3 bases from V and 1 base from J, leaving 15 bases between. Germline V gene sequence: CDR1 MDHEN, CDR2 SYDVKM. The CDR3 DNA is TGTGCCAGCAGTTTTGGTTTGGACAAGTATAACTATGGCTACACCTTC. Its protein product is CASSFGLDKYNYGYTF.

The gene calls are TRBV5-1 and TRBJ2-1; tentative D call: TRBD2 (5 bases). The V gene's germline CDR1 is SGHRS and CDR2 YFSETQ. Trimming took 3 bases from V and 3 from J, leaving 13 bases between them. CDR3 length equals 15 residues. For the CDR3, the DNA is TGCGCCAGCAGCTCCACCTCCCGGGGCTACAATGAGCAGTTCTTC. Its translation is CASSSTSRGYNEQFF.